Sequencing of this T cell receptor beta chain was carried out in a study of OX40 agonist ivuxolimab in advanced cancers. J gave up 3 bases and V 4 bases, and 3 bases lay outside the gene matches. CDR3 length: 15 residues. The germline gives CDR1 LGHNA, CDR2 YNFKEQ. Baseline, cycle 4 day 1, and cycle 7 day 1 were the blood sampling points. Data came from immunoSEQ multiplex PCR; TCRdb stores just in-frame clones and leaves some out. The sample lists approximately 81,000 clones; roughly 91% were seen once. The source of this sequence is an adult with an advanced solid tumor such as melanoma, head and neck, liver or kidney cancer. This specimen consisted of CD4+ or CD8+ T cells sorted from blood, obtained in a trial of the OX40 agonist ivuxolimab. The J gene is TRBJ2-1, the V gene TRBV4-2; TRBD2 matches at 10 bases. CDR3 DNA: TGTGCCAGCAGCCTGGCTAGCGGGAGCTACAATGAGCAGTTCTTC. Translation gives CASSLASGSYNEQFF.